One sample yielded the 8 T cell receptor beta chains listed below, sequenced in a study of vaccination and CD4 T cells after COVID-19. The sample's treatment: approximately 10-day PBMC culture with coronavirus spike peptide pools or control peptides (ViraFEST assay). Antigen specificity for these receptors is unknown. Cultured CD4+ T cell DNA underwent sequencing with the Oncomine TCR Beta short-read assay. TCRdb processed the PCR reads anew with MiXCR; each CDR3 protein has one entry. Of 20,000 to 25,000 distinct CDR3 sequences listed, over 45% are singletons. Material for sequencing was CD4+ T cells from blood, cultured in vitro. These TCRs come from a human donor who had recovered from COVID-19.

The chain combines TRBV19 with TRBJ1-5; D gene uncertain. V dropped 7 bases and J dropped 2 bases, with 15 bases sitting between them. Looked up from germline, CDR1 is LNHDA and CDR2 is SQIVND (reference sequence). The CDR3 extends over 15 amino acids. CDR3 region: CASTPSWEGNQPQHF. CDR3 bases: TGTGCCAGTACCCCCTCCTGGGAGGGCAATCAGCCCCAGCATTTT. The variable domain in full, with the rest retrieved from reference TRBV19 and TRBJ1-5, is DGGITQSPKYLFRKEGQNVTLSCEQNLNHDAMYWYRQDPGQGLRLIYYSQIVNDFQKGDIAEGYSVSREKKESFPLTVTSAQKNPTAFYLCASTPSWEGNQPQHFGDGTRLSIL.

The V call is TRBV5-1, the J call TRBJ2-5; D is undetermined. V lost 4 bases to trimming and J lost 4 bases, with 14 bases between them. There are 14 residues in the CDR3. Looked up from germline, CDR1 is SGHRS and CDR2 is YFSETQ. CDR3 in amino acids: CASSDGPSRETQYF. The CDR3 nucleotides are TGCGCCAGCAGCGATGGGCCCAGCAGAGAGACCCAGTACTTC.

The rearrangement joins TRBV6-1 to TRBJ2-7; 11 bases fit TRBD2. There are 15 residues in the CDR3. Germline V gene sequence: CDR1 MNHNS, CDR2 SASEGT. The V and J ends lost 4 bases and 4 bases, in that order; junction bases with no gene match: 6. Here the CDR3 reads CASSALASGRYEQYF. The DNA of the CDR3 is TGTGCCAGCAGTGCGTTGGCTAGCGGGAGGTACGAGCAGTACTTC.

The chain employs TRBV6-2 or TRBV6-3 and TRBJ2-2, with TRBD1 matching over 10 bases. CDR1 and CDR2 from the germline V gene are MNHEY and SVGEGT. The CDR3 totals 16 residues. Trimming at V came to 6 bases and at J to 3 bases, leaving 7 bases not matched to a gene. The CDR3: CASSRQGARDTGELFF. CDR3 nucleotides: TGTGCCAGCAGCCGACAGGGGGCGCGGGACACCGGGGAGCTGTTTTTT.

V usage is TRBV5-1 and J usage is TRBJ2-2; a weak D match, TRBD2 (6 bases). The V end was cut by 3 bases, the J end by 7 bases, with 19 bases between. In germline, CDR1 is SGHRS, CDR2 YFSETQ. The CDR3 sequence is 16 residues long. This CDR3 reads CASSSPGQVGGGELFF. CDR3 nucleotides: TGCGCCAGCAGCTCCCCCGGGCAGGTGGGAGGCGGGGAGCTGTTTTTT.

V usage is TRBV29-1 and J usage is TRBJ1-2, with D perhaps TRBD1 (6 bases). The V gene lost 2 bases and the J gene lost 6 bases, with 16 bases spanning the gap. This CDR3 has 14 amino acids. Per the germline V gene, CDR1 is SQVTM and CDR2 is ANQGSEA. The CDR3 protein is CSVERPGTRDGYTF. The DNA of the CDR3 is TGCAGCGTTGAACGGCCCGGGACAAGGGATGGCTACACCTTC.

This clonotype was picked up a small number of times. V is TRBV7-2 and J is TRBJ2-3, with D possibly matching TRBD2 (5 bases). Germline V gives CDR1 SGHTA, CDR2 FQGNSA. The CDR3 is 14 residues long. Trimming removed 0 bases from V and 6 bases from J, with 10 bases in between. Written as DNA, the CDR3 is TGTGCCAGCAGCTTAGCGGGGAGTGCCGATACGCAGTATTTT. It yields the protein CASSLAGSADTQYF.

The chain combines TRBV15 with TRBJ2-3, with 8 bases that match TRBD2. Unmatched junction bases numbered 5, after V lost 3 bases and J lost 6 bases. Germline V gives CDR1 LNHNV, CDR2 YYDKDF (reference sequence). The CDR3 totals 14 residues. CDR3 nucleotide sequence: TGTGCCACCAGCAGGGGACTAGTGACGGATACGCAGTATTTT. Residues: CATSRGLVTDTQYF.